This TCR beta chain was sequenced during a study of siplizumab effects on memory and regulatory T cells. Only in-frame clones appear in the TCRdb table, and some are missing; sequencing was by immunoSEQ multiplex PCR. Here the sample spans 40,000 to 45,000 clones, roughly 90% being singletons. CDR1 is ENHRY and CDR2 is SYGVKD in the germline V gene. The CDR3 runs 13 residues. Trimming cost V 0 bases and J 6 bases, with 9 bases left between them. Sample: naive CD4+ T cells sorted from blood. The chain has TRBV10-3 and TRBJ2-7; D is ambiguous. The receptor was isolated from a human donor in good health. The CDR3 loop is CAISESDRREQYF. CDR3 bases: TGTGCCATCAGTGAGTCGGACCGCCGCGAGCAGTACTTC.